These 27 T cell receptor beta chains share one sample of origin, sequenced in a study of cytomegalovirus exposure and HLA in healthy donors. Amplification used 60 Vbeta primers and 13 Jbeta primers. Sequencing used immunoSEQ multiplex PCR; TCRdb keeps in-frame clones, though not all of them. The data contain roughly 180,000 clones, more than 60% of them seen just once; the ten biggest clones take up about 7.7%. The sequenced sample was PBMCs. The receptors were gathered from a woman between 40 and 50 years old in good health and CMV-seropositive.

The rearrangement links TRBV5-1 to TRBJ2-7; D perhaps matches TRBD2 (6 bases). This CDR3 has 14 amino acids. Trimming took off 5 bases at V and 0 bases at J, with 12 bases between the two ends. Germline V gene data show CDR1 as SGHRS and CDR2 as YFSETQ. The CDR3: CASRNAGSSYEQYF. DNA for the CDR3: TGCGCCAGCAGGAATGCGGGGAGCTCCTACGAGCAGTACTTC.

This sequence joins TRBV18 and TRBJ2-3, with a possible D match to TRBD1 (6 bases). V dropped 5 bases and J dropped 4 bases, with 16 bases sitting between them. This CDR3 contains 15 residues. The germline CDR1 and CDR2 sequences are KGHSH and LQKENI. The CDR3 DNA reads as TGTGCCAGCTCAGCCACCTCACAGGGAGCAGATACGCAGTATTTT. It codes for CASSATSQGADTQYF.

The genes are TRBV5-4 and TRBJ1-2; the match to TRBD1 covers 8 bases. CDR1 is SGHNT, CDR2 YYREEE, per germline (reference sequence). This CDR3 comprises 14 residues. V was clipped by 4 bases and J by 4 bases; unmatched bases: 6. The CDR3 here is CASSDDRGSYGYTF. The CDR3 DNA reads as TGTGCCAGCAGCGATGACAGGGGCAGCTATGGCTACACCTTC.

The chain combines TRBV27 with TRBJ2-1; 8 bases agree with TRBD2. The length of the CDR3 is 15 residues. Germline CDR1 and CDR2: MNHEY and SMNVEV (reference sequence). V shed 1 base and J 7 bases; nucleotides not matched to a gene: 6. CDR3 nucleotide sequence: TGTGCCAGCAGTTTATTCCTAGCGGGTAGGAATGAGCAGTTCTTC. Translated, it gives CASSLFLAGRNEQFF.

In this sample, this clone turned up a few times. The CDR3 DNA reads TGTGCCAGCAGTTATAGCGGGGGCGAGCAGTTCTTC. Amino acid sequence: CASSYSGGEQFF. The chain has TRBV7-2 and TRBJ2-1; TRBD2 matches at 9 bases. The CDR3 spans 12 residues. Germline assignment: CDR1 SGHTA and CDR2 FQGNSA. V lost 6 bases, J lost 10 bases, and 4 bases stayed unmatched.

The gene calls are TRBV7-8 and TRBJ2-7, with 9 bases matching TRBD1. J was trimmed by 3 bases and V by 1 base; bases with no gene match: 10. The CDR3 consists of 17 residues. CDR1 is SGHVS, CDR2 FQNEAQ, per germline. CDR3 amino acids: CASSLEGGTGSVYEQYF. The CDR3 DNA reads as TGTGCCAGCAGCTTAGAGGGGGGGACAGGGTCGGTCTACGAGCAGTACTTC.

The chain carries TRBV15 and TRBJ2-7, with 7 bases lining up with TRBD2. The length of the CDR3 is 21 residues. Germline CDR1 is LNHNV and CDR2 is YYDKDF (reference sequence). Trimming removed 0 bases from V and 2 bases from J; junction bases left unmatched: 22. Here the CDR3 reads CATSRDAAFRAGAIRAYEQYF. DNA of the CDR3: TGTGCCACCAGCAGAGATGCCGCCTTTAGGGCGGGAGCAATTAGGGCCTACGAGCAGTACTTC.

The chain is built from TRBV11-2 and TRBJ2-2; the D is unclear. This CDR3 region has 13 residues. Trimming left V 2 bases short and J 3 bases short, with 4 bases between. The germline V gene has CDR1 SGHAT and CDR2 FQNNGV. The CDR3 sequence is CASSLLHTGELFF. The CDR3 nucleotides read TGTGCCAGCAGCTTACTACACACCGGGGAGCTGTTTTTT.

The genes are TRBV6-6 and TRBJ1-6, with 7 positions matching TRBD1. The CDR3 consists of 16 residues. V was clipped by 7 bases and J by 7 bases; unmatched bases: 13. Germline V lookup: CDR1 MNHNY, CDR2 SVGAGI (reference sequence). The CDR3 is CASTLRGTVGNSPLHF. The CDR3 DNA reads TGTGCCAGCACCCTAAGGGGGACAGTAGGGAATTCACCCCTCCACTTT.

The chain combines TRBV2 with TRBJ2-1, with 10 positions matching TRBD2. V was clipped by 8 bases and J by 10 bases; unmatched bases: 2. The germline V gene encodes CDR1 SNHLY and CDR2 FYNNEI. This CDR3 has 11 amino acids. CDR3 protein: CASGGLAEQFF. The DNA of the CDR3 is TGTGCCAGCGGGGGACTAGCGGAGCAGTTCTTC.

In DNA, the CDR3 is TGCAGCGTTGAAGTGTCCCTAGGCAGCCTCAGCGGCAATGAGCAGTTCTTC. Protein: CSVEVSLGSLSGNEQFF. The gene calls are TRBV29-1 and TRBJ2-1, with a tentative D call TRBD2 (5 bases). Per the germline V gene, CDR1 is SQVTM and CDR2 is ANQGSEA. The CDR3 length is 17 residues. V lost 1 base and J 6 bases, leaving 22 bases between the germline ends.

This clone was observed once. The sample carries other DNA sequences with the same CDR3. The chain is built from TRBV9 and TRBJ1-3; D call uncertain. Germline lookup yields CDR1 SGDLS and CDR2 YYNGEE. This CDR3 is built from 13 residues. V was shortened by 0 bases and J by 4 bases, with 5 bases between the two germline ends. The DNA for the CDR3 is TGTGCCAGCAGCGTAGAATCGGGAAACACCATATATTTT. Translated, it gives CASSVESGNTIYF.

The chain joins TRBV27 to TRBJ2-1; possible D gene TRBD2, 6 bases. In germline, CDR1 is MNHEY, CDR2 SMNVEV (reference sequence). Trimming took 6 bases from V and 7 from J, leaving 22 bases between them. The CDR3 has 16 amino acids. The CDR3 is CASSAGWGTVANEQFF. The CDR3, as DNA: TGTGCCAGCAGCGCGGGGTGGGGGACTGTCGCTAATGAGCAGTTCTTC.

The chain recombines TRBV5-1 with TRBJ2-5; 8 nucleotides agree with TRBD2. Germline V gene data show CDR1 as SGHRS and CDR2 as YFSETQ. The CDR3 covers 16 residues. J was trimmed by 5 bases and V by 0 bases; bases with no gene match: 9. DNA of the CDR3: TGCGCCAGCAGCTTGGAAGGAAGGCGGGGGGTGGAGACCCAGTACTTC. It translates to CASSLEGRRGVETQYF.

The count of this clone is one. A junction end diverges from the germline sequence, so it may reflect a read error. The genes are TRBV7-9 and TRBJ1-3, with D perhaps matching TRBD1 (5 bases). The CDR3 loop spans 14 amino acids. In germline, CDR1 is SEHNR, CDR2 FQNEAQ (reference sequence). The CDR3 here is CSSSLGHSGNTIYF. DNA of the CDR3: TGTTCCAGCAGCTTAGGACACTCTGGAAACACCATATATTTT.

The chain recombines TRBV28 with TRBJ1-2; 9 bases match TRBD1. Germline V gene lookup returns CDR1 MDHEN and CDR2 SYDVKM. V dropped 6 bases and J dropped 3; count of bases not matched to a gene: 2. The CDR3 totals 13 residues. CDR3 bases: TGTGCCAGCAGGACAGGGGGAGACTATGGCTACACCTTC. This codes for CASRTGGDYGYTF.

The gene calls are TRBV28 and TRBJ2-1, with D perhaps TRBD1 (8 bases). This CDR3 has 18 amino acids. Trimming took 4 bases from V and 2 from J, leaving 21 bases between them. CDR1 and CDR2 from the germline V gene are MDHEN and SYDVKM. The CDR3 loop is CASSSGQEGTNTYNEQFF. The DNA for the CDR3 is TGTGCCAGCAGTTCGGGACAGGAAGGGACTAACACCTACAATGAGCAGTTCTTC.

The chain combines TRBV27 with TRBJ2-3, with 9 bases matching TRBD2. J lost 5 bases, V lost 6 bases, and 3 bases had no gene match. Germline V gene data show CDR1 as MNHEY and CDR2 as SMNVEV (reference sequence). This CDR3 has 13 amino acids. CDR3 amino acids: CASRGSGRDTQYF. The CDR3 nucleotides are TGTGCCAGCAGGGGTAGCGGGAGAGATACGCAGTATTTT.

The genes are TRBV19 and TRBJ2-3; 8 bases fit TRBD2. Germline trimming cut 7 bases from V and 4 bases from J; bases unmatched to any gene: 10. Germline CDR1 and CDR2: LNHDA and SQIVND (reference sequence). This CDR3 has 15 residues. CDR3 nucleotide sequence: TGTGCCAGTAAGATGACTAGCGCTGGATCAGATACGCAGTATTTT. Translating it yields CASKMTSAGSDTQYF.

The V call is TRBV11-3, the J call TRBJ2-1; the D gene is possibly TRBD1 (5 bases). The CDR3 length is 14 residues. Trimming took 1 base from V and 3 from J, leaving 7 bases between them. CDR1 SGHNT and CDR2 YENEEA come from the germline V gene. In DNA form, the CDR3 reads TGTGCCAGCAGCTTAGCTAGGGGCTACAATGAGCAGTTCTTC. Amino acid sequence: CASSLARGYNEQFF. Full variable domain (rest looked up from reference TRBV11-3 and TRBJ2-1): EAGVVQSPRYKIIEKKQPVAFWCNPISGHNTLYWYLQNLGQGPELLIRYENEEAVDDSQLPKDRFSAERLKGVDSTLKIQPAELGDSAVYLCASSLARGYNEQFFGPGTRLTVL.

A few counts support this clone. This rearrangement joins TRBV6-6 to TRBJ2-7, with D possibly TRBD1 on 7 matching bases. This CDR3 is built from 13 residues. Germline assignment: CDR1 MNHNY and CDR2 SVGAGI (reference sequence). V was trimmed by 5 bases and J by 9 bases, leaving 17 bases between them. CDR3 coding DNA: TGTGCCAGCAGTAAGGACAGGTCCGGGGGGCAGTACTTC. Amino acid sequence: CASSKDRSGGQYF.

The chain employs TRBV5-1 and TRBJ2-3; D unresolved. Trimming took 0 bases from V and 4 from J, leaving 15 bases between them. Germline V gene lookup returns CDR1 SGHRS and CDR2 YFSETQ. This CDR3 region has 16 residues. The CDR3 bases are TGCGCCAGCAGCTTGGTTAGTGCCAAAGTGGCAGATACGCAGTATTTT. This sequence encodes CASSLVSAKVADTQYF.

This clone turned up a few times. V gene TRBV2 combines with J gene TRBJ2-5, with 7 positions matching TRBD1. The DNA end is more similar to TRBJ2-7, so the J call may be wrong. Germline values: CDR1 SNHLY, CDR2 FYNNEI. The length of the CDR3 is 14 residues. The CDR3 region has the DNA TGTGCCAGCCTTAAACAGGGGCCGTCCTACGAGCAGTACTTC. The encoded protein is CASLKQGPSYEQYF.

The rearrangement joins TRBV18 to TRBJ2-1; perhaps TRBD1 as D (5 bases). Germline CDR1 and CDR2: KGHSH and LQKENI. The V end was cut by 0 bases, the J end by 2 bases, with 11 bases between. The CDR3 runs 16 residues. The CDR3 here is CASSPPPGPAYNEQFF. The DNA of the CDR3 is TGTGCCAGCTCACCACCCCCAGGGCCCGCCTACAATGAGCAGTTCTTC.

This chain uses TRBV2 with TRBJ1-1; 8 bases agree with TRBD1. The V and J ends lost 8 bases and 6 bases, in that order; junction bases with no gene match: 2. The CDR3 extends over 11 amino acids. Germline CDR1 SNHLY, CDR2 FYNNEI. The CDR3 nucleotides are TGTGCCAGCGACAGGGGATCTGAAGCTTTCTTT. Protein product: CASDRGSEAFF.

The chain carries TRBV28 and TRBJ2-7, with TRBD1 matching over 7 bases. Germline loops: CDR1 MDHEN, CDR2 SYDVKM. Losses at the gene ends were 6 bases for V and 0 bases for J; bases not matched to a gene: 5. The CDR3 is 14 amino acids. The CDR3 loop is CASSDRVSSYEQYF. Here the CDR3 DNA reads TGTGCCAGCAGCGACAGGGTTAGCTCCTACGAGCAGTACTTC.

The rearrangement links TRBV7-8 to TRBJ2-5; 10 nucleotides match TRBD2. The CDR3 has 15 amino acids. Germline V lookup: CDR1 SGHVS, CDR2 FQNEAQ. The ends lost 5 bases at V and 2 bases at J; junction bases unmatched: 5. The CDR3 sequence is CASSISGRNQETQYF. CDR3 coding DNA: TGTGCCAGCAGCATTAGCGGGAGGAATCAAGAGACCCAGTACTTC.